The T cell receptor (beta chain) under discussion was sequenced for a study of identifying expanded T cells in peripheral blood. Broader study findings: Differentially abundant clones: roughly 1.2 between replicates, about 15 at roughly 15 days, under 25 at four.

Trimming took 0 bases from V and 0 from J, leaving 12 bases between them. The CDR3 length is 17 residues. Germline assignment: CDR1 LGHNA and CDR2 YSLEER. Concerning this clone: No antigen is known for it. The same CDR3 also results from other DNA sequences found in this sample.

During the collection period, no donor immune events like infections were recorded. Repertoires were generated with immunoSEQ multiplex PCR, while TCRdb's copy carries only in-frame clones and drops some. The table lists about 100,000 clones, around 89% of them singletons. Sequencing was done on a sample of blood. This clonotype was obtained from a person between 18 and 70 years old in good health. The chain is built from TRBV4-3 and TRBJ2-4; the D gene is possibly TRBD2 (7 bases). The DNA for the CDR3 is TGCGCCAGCAGCCAAGATTGGCGGGGGCTAGCCAAAAACATTCAGTACTTC. As protein: CASSQDWRGLAKNIQYF.